A single sample gave rise to the 17 T cell receptor beta chains below, sequenced in a study of T-cell memory formation after mild COVID-19. TCRdb called the 5' RACE reads again in MiXCR, with one record for every CDR3 protein. The sample lists approximately 400,000 distinct CDR3 sequences; roughly 17% were seen once. The sequenced sample was PBMCs or a T cell subset sorted from them (not recorded which). The receptors here all came from a man aged 18 to 35 who had mild COVID-19 (a few samples of this study predate the infection). Cell type and time point are not known.

In this sample, this clonotype turned up a few times. The rearrangement uses TRBV7-8 and TRBJ1-4, with 9 bases identical to TRBD1. V shed 4 bases, J shed 7 bases, and the junction held 7 bases outside the gene matches. Germline CDR1 SGHVS, CDR2 FQNEAQ. The CDR3 loop spans 15 amino acids. The chain's CDR3 is CASSSNRGQREKLFF. The CDR3 DNA is TGTGCCAGCAGCTCGAACAGGGGGCAGCGTGAAAAACTGTTTTTT. Looking up the rest from reference TRBV7-8 and TRBJ1-4 gives the full variable domain: GAGVSQSPRYKVAKRGQDVALRCDPISGHVSLFWYQQALGQGPEFLTYFQNEAQLDKSGLPSDRFFAERPEGSVSTLKIQRTQQEDSAVYLCASSSNRGQREKLFFGSGTQLSVL.

In this sample, this clonotype turned up a few times. The V call is TRBV20-1, the J call TRBJ2-1, with unresolved D. Trimming pared 5 bases from V and 15 bases from J, leaving 14 bases between. The CDR3 consists of 10 residues. Germline CDR1 and CDR2: DFQATT and SNEGSKA (reference sequence). CDR3 nucleotide sequence: TGCAGTGCTGACGTGGGAAAACCGTTCTTC. Protein product: CSADVGKPFF.

This clonotype came up a few times. Here the CDR3 reads CASSPPAQGRTDTQYF. The CDR3, as DNA: TGTGCCAGCAGCCCACCTGCGCAGGGGCGTACAGATACGCAGTATTTT. The rearrangement links TRBV5-5 to TRBJ2-3, with D perhaps matching TRBD1 (6 bases). The CDR3 spans 16 residues. V was trimmed by 4 bases and J by 3 bases, leaving 18 bases between them. The germline gives CDR1 SGHKS, CDR2 YYEKEE (reference sequence).

In this sample, this clonotype turned up a few times. V gene TRBV6-1 combines with J gene TRBJ1-1; D remains unclear. The CDR3 has 14 residues. Per the germline V gene, CDR1 is MNHNS and CDR2 is SASEGT. V was pared by 2 bases and J by 5 bases, with 12 bases between. The CDR3 bases are TGTGCCAGCAGTGAATTAAAGGGAAGGACTGAAGCTTTCTTT. It codes for CASSELKGRTEAFF.

This clonotype appeared a few times. V is TRBV12-3 or TRBV12-4 and J is TRBJ2-5; D gene unclear. The CDR3 runs 14 residues. Trimming shortened V by 7 bases and J by 0 bases, and 12 bases separated the two germline ends. CDR3 protein: CASTSYGNQETQYF. CDR3 nucleotides: TGTGCCAGCACCTCATATGGGAACCAAGAGACCCAGTACTTC.

This clonotype came up a few times. The chain combines TRBV10-3 with TRBJ1-2; D unclear. The CDR3 consists of 15 residues. V was cut by 1 base and J by 2 bases, with 11 bases left in between. Germline CDR1 and CDR2: ENHRY and SYGVKD. The DNA of the CDR3 is TGTGCCATCAGTGAGTTCCACGGCGTGAACTATGGCTACACCTTC. It encodes CAISEFHGVNYGYTF.

This clonotype was observed a few times. The rearrangement joins TRBV23-1 to TRBJ2-7, with 8 bases that match TRBD2. TRBV23-1 is an ORF, with its function uncertain. This CDR3 contains 15 residues. Trimming took 4 bases from V and 0 from J; bases not matched to a gene: 5. The CDR3 sequence: CASSRPGGSSYEQYF. DNA of the CDR3: TGCGCCAGCAGTCGACCGGGGGGGTCCTCCTACGAGCAGTACTTC.

The chain links TRBV11-2 to TRBJ2-5; tentatively, D is TRBD1 or TRBD2 (6 bases each). Germline CDR1 SGHAT, CDR2 FQNNGV. V was shortened by 1 base and J by 5 bases, with 14 bases between the two germline ends. The CDR3 length is 15 residues. CDR3 residues: CASSLVSGAVETQYF. CDR3 sequence (DNA): TGTGCCAGCAGCTTAGTGTCGGGGGCGGTGGAGACCCAGTACTTC.

The V and J genes are TRBV19 and TRBJ2-7; TRBD2 agrees at 7 bases. The CDR3 totals 15 residues. Germline V gene data show CDR1 as LNHDA and CDR2 as SQIVND (reference sequence). V gave up 3 bases and J gave up 4 bases; unmatched junction bases: 9. The CDR3 DNA reads TGTGCCAGTAGTATCACAGCGGGGCCGGAGTACGAGCAGTACTTC. Translation: CASSITAGPEYEQYF.

This chain uses TRBV2 with TRBJ1-4; perhaps TRBD1 as D (6 bases). The CDR3 is 14 amino acids. V was cut by 6 bases and J by 4 bases, with 12 bases left in between. In germline, CDR1 is SNHLY, CDR2 FYNNEI. The CDR3 DNA reads TGTGCCAGCAGCAACAGGGCCTTTAATGAAAAACTGTTTTTT. Protein: CASSNRAFNEKLFF.

This clonotype turned up a few times. The J gene is TRBJ2-2, the V gene TRBV5-1, with TRBD1 as a possible D gene (6 bases). Per the germline V gene, CDR1 is SGHRS and CDR2 is YFSETQ. The CDR3 contains 17 residues. The V end was cut by 5 bases, the J end by 4 bases, with 21 bases between. The CDR3 spells CASSILHRVDSTGELFF. CDR3 coding DNA: TGCGCCAGCAGTATCCTACACAGGGTGGATAGCACCGGGGAGCTGTTTTTT.

This clonotype was seen a few times. This rearrangement joins TRBV4-2 to TRBJ1-1; 9 bases are shared with TRBD1. The CDR3 spans 17 residues. The germline V gene has CDR1 LGHNA and CDR2 YNFKEQ. With 3 bases clipped from V and 3 bases from J, the junction kept 11 bases outside the gene matches. Here the CDR3 DNA reads TGTGCCAGCAGCCACCGACAGGGGGGCCACTCCGACACTGAAGCTTTCTTT. Translation: CASSHRQGGHSDTEAFF.

This clonotype was found a few times. This rearrangement joins TRBV5-1 to TRBJ2-7; 8 bases fit TRBD1. The CDR3 totals 15 residues. The V and J ends lost 2 bases and 5 bases, in that order; junction bases with no gene match: 9. The V gene's germline CDR1 is SGHRS and CDR2 YFSETQ. The CDR3 sequence is CASSFYPGQGDEQYV. DNA for the CDR3: TGCGCCAGCAGCTTCTACCCTGGACAGGGCGACGAGCAGTACGTC.

This chain uses TRBV7-2 with TRBJ2-3; D unclear. V lost 5 bases and J 5 bases, leaving 11 bases between the germline ends. This CDR3 contains 13 residues. Germline V CDR1 and CDR2: SGHTA, FQGNSA. The CDR3 DNA reads TGTGCCAGCAGCGCAAGCCTGGGAGATACGCAGTATTTT. Amino acids: CASSASLGDTQYF.

This clonotype occurred a few times. The chain carries TRBV27 and TRBJ1-1; tentative D call: TRBD1 (6 bases). The CDR3 runs to 14 residues. Germline assignment: CDR1 MNHEY and CDR2 SMNVEV (reference sequence). V was shortened by 3 bases and J by 1 base, with 9 bases between the two germline ends. The DNA for the CDR3 is TGTGCCAGCAGTTTCGGGGGCGGGAACACTGAAGCTTTCTTT. It is translated as CASSFGGGNTEAFF.

The chain couples TRBV7-3 to TRBJ2-3, with 8 positions matching TRBD1. CDR1 and CDR2 from the germline V gene are SGHTA and FQGTGA. The CDR3 contains 13 residues. V lost 4 bases and J lost 5; bases outside the gene matches: 2. The CDR3 DNA reads TGTGCCAGCAGCTCCACAGGGGGAGATACGCAGTATTTT. It yields the protein CASSSTGGDTQYF.

This clonotype was seen a handful of times. The chain combines TRBV28 with TRBJ2-1, with 9 bases lining up with TRBD1. Germline-derived CDR1 and CDR2 are MDHEN and SYDVKM. Unmatched junction bases numbered 8, after V lost 4 bases and J lost 7 bases. The CDR3 is made up of 15 amino acids. The CDR3 region has the DNA TGTGCCAGCAGTTCCGCGGACAGGGGAGGTAATGAGCAGTTCTTC. Encoded protein: CASSSADRGGNEQFF.